The 21 T cell receptor beta chains below come from one sample, sequenced in a study of blood T cell repertoires in COVID-19. Only in-frame clones appear in the TCRdb table, and some are missing; sequencing was by immunoSEQ multiplex PCR. The sample has fewer than 250,000 clones, around 84% seen once. Source material: peripheral blood. The receptors stem from a woman aged 80 or older with COVID-19, enrolled during active disease.

The rearrangement joins TRBV7-8 to TRBJ2-5; a possible D gene is TRBD2 (6 bases). Germline CDR1 and CDR2: SGHVS and FQNEAQ. There are 14 residues in the CDR3. V lost 3 bases, J lost 5 bases, and 13 bases lay in between. CDR3 in amino acids: CASSLLRDSETQYF. The CDR3 DNA follows: TGTGCCAGCAGCTTGCTCCGGGACTCTGAGACCCAGTACTTC.

This clone came up a few times. The same CDR3 arises from other DNA sequences in this sample as well. The V call is TRBV19, the J call TRBJ1-1, with 9 positions matching TRBD1. J was trimmed by 0 bases and V by 6 bases; bases with no gene match: 2. The CDR3 contains 14 residues. CDR1 and CDR2 (germline): LNHDA, SQIVND (reference sequence). CDR3 DNA sequence: TGTGCCAGTAGGGACAGGGGCATGAACACTGAAGCTTTCTTT. This encodes CASRDRGMNTEAFF.

This chain connects TRBV4-1 to TRBJ1-2; the match to TRBD1 covers 9 bases. This CDR3 has 17 amino acids. Germline CDR1 is MGHRA and CDR2 is YSYEKL. The V and J ends lost 0 bases and 2 bases, in that order; junction bases with no gene match: 7. The CDR3 spells CASSQDPGTGRNYGYTF. The CDR3 nucleotides read TGCGCCAGCAGCCAAGATCCCGGGACAGGGAGAAACTATGGCTACACCTTC.

The chain couples TRBV6-1 to TRBJ1-1; 8 nucleotides match TRBD1. CDR1 is MNHNS and CDR2 is SASEGT in the germline V gene. This CDR3 comprises 16 residues. J was trimmed by 3 bases and V by 3 bases; bases with no gene match: 9. The CDR3 sequence: CASSDRQGMRDTEAFF. DNA of the CDR3: TGTGCCAGCAGTGACCGACAGGGGATGCGGGACACTGAAGCTTTCTTT.

The chain joins TRBV3-1 (or the pseudogene TRBV3-2) to TRBJ1-1, with TRBD1 matching 8 bases. The trim removed 4 bases at V and 5 bases at J, leaving 3 bases unmatched. The germline V gene encodes CDR1 LGHDT and CDR2 YNNKEL (reference sequence). This CDR3 comprises 13 residues. DNA of the CDR3: TGTGCCAGCAGCCGGGACAGGTTAACTGAAGCTTTCTTT. Its protein is CASSRDRLTEAFF.

V and J are TRBV6-5 and TRBJ1-1; 7 positions agree with TRBD1. The V and J ends lost 6 bases and 11 bases, in that order; junction bases with no gene match: 15. The CDR3 runs to 14 residues. Germline CDR1 MNHEY, CDR2 SVGAGI. The CDR3 loop reads CASRQDRSMGPAFF. The CDR3 region has the DNA TGTGCCAGCAGACAGGACAGGTCCATGGGTCCGGCTTTCTTT.

The chain employs TRBV6-5 and TRBJ1-1; D unresolved. V was cut by 8 bases and J by 1 base, with 17 bases left in between. The CDR3 consists of 15 residues. The germline V gene has CDR1 MNHEY and CDR2 SVGAGI. DNA for the CDR3: TGTGCCAGCCAGATTATCACATATGGGAACACTGAAGCTTTCTTT. Its translation: CASQIITYGNTEAFF.

The gene calls are TRBV7-2 and TRBJ2-6; a possible D gene is TRBD2 (6 bases). There are 15 residues in the CDR3. V was trimmed by 5 bases and J by 4 bases, leaving 12 bases between them. Germline CDR1 reads SGHTA; CDR2 reads FQGNSA. The CDR3 protein is CASSVGGLGANVLTF. CDR3 coding DNA: TGTGCCAGCAGCGTAGGAGGGTTAGGGGCCAACGTCCTGACTTTC.

The J gene is TRBJ1-2, the V gene TRBV7-8, with D possibly TRBD1 on 5 matching bases. Germline CDR1 and CDR2: SGHVS and FQNEAQ. The CDR3 consists of 12 residues. V was cut by 7 bases and J by 4 bases, with 10 bases left in between. Here the CDR3 reads CASTEQGYGYTF. For the CDR3, the DNA is TGTGCCAGCACCGAGCAGGGCTATGGCTACACCTTC.

This chain uses TRBV5-1 with TRBJ2-1, with TRBD2 matching over 8 bases. Losses at the gene ends were 0 bases for V and 4 bases for J; bases not matched to a gene: 3. This CDR3 contains 15 residues. CDR1 and CDR2 from the germline V gene are SGHRS and YFSETQ. The CDR3 sequence: CASSLEAGAYNEQFF. The CDR3, as DNA: TGCGCCAGCAGCTTGGAAGCGGGGGCTTACAATGAGCAGTTCTTC.

A single count supports this clone. The chain has TRBV5-1 and TRBJ2-3; 8 bases are a match to TRBD2. CDR3 length: 15 residues. CDR1 is SGHRS and CDR2 is YFSETQ in the germline V gene. The junction had 4 bases not matched to a gene; V was cut back by 0 bases and J by 4 bases. Written as DNA, the CDR3 is TGCGCCAGCAGCTTGGAGGGCGGGGGGCCAGATACGCAGTATTTT. Protein: CASSLEGGGPDTQYF.

The chain links TRBV5-1 to TRBJ1-1; 9 nucleotides align to TRBD1. CDR3 length equals 14 residues. Germline V lookup: CDR1 SGHRS, CDR2 YFSETQ. The V and J ends lost 4 bases and 8 bases, in that order; junction bases with no gene match: 9. The CDR3 region has the DNA TGCGCCAGCAGCGGACAGGGGCTTCCTGCCGAAGCTTTCTTT. This translates into CASSGQGLPAEAFF.

This chain links TRBV6-2 or TRBV6-3 with TRBJ1-1; 9 nucleotides agree with TRBD1. From germline, CDR1 is MNHEY and CDR2 SVGEGT. V was pared by 6 bases and J by 1 base, with 24 bases of the junction left unmatched. The CDR3 is 21 residues long. The CDR3 DNA reads TGTGCCAGCAGCTTAACGAGAAGACGGACAGGGGAGTTTGGAAAGAACACTGAAGCTTTCTTT. Its translation is CASSLTRRRTGEFGKNTEAFF.

This rearrangement joins TRBV3-1 (or the pseudogene TRBV3-2) to TRBJ1-2; D is possibly TRBD1 (5 bases). With 1 base removed from V and 6 bases from J, the gap between germline ends came to 15 bases. The CDR3 has 15 residues. Germline assignment: CDR1 LGHDT and CDR2 YNNKEL (reference sequence). CDR3 residues: CASSQGRWQGNGYTF. The CDR3 DNA follows: TGTGCCAGCAGCCAAGGCCGCTGGCAGGGAAATGGCTACACCTTC.

The chain uses TRBV12-3 or TRBV12-4 and TRBJ2-3; D gene ambiguous. V gave up 4 bases and J gave up 4 bases, with 6 bases separating them. The CDR3 has 12 residues. This chain's CDR3 is CASSSEADTQYF. The CDR3 DNA reads as TGTGCCAGCAGTTCAGAGGCAGATACGCAGTATTTT.

This clone was seen more than once but under ten times. The chain links TRBV19 to TRBJ1-2, with D possibly matching TRBD1 (5 bases). V was cut by 5 bases and J by 4 bases, with 20 bases left in between. Germline CDR1 reads LNHDA; CDR2 reads SQIVND (reference sequence). The CDR3 covers 16 residues. The CDR3 DNA is TGTGCCAGTAGTCCAACAAGCGGGAGGGGATCCTATGGCTACACCTTC. This codes for CASSPTSGRGSYGYTF.

This chain connects TRBV19 to TRBJ1-2; possibly TRBD1 for D (6 bases). Germline V gene lookup returns CDR1 LNHDA and CDR2 SQIVND (reference sequence). The V end lost 8 bases, the J end lost 2 bases, and 15 bases lay between the germline ends. This CDR3 is built from 14 residues. The CDR3 region is CASSASRGNYGYTF. DNA of the CDR3: TGTGCCAGTTCCGCATCAAGGGGGAACTATGGCTACACCTTC.

The CDR3 DNA is TGTGCCAGCAGTCCACAGGGGGTAGTCAATCAGCCCCAGCATTTT. Its protein is CASSPQGVVNQPQHF. The chain recombines TRBV27 with TRBJ1-5; 8 bases agree with TRBD1. The CDR3 loop spans 15 amino acids. Germline CDR1 MNHEY, CDR2 SMNVEV (reference sequence). V shed 5 bases and J 3 bases; nucleotides not matched to a gene: 6.

The chain joins TRBV5-8 to TRBJ1-4, with D possibly matching TRBD1 (5 bases). There are 18 residues in the CDR3. The germline CDR1 and CDR2 sequences are SGHTS and YDEGEE. V lost 1 base and J lost 4, with 20 bases in between. CDR3 sequence reads: CASSLFGTGLSFNEKLFF. DNA of the CDR3: TGTGCCAGCAGCTTGTTTGGGACGGGACTATCCTTTAATGAAAAACTGTTTTTT.

This clone was counted once. V usage is TRBV7-5 and J usage is TRBJ2-1; TRBD2 is the table's D call and was not checked against the DNA. TRBV7-5 is labeled a pseudogene. The CDR3 runs to 14 residues. As DNA, the CDR3 is TGTGCCAGAAGCTCGTGTAGCTCCTACAATGAGCAGTTCTTC. Its translation: CARSSCSSYNEQFF.

This clone was recorded only once. The rearrangement links TRBV29-1 to TRBJ1-1; maybe TRBD1 (5 bases). Germline lookup yields CDR1 SQVTM and CDR2 ANQGSEA. V shed 5 bases and J shed 2 bases, with 15 bases lying between them. The CDR3 length is 14 residues. The CDR3 nucleotides are TGCAGCGTTAACCTTGACAGCTACAACACTGAAGCTTTCTTT. It codes for CSVNLDSYNTEAFF.